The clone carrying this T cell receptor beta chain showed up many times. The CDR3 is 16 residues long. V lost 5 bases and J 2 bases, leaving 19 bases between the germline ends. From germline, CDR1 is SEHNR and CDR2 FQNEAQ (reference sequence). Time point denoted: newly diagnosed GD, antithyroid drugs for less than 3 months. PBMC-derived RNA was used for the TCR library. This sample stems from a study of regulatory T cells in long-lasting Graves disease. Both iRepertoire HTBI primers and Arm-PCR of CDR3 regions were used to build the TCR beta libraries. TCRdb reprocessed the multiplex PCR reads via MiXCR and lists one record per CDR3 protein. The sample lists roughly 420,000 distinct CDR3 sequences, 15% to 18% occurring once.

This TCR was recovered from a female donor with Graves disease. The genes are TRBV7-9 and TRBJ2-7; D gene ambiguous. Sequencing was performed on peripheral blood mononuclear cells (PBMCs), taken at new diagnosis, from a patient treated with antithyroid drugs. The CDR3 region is CASSQEARGGTYEQYF. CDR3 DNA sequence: TGTGCCAGCAGCCAAGAAGCCAGAGGTGGAACCTACGAGCAGTACTTC.